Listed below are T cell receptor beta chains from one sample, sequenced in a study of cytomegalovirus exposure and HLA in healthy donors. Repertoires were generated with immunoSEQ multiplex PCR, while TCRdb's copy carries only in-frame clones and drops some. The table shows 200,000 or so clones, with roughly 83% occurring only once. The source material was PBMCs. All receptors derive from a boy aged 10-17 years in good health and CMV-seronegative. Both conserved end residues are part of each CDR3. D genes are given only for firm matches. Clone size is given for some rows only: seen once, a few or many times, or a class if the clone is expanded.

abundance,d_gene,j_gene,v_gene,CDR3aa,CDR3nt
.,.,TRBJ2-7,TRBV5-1,CASSSPGFSYEQYF,TGCGCCAGCAGCTCTCCGGGATTCTCCTACGAGCAGTACTTC
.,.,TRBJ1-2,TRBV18,CASSLGQIIGYTF,TGTGCCAGCTCACTCGGACAGATTATCGGCTACACCTTC
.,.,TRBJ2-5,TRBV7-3,CASRRALRETQYF,TGTGCCAGCCGGAGGGCTTTGAGAGAGACCCAGTACTTC
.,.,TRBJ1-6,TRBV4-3,CASSQVGGSPLHF,TGCGCCAGCAGCCAAGTGGGGGGTTCACCCCTCCACTTT
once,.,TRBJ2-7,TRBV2,CAASHSPYEQYF,TGTGCCGCTTCCCACAGTCCCTACGAGCAGTACTTC
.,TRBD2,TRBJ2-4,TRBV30,CAWSETSGRTNIQYF,TGTGCCTGGAGTGAGACTAGCGGGAGAACAAACATTCAGTACTTC
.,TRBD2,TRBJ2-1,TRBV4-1,CASSQVTLAGAYNEQFF,TGCGCCAGCAGCCAAGTCACACTAGCGGGAGCTTACAATGAGCAGTTCTTC
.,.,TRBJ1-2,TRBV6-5,CASVFAGGYTF,TGTGCCAGCGTATTCGCAGGGGGCTACACCTTC
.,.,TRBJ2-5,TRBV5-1,CASVETRYF,TGCGCCAGCGTGGAGACCCGGTACTTC
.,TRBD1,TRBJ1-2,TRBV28,CASVDRRYGYTF,TGTGCCAGCGTGGACAGGAGGTATGGCTACACCTTC
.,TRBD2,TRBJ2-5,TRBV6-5,CASRFSGGLQETQYF,TGTGCCAGCAGATTTAGCGGGGGCCTCCAAGAGACCCAGTACTTC
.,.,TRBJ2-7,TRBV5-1,CASSLVGTPPYEQYF,TGCGCCAGCAGCTTGGTTGGGACACCCCCCTACGAGCAGTACTTC
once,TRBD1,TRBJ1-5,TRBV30,CAWSVRDRTQHF,TGTGCCTGGAGTGTACGGGACAGAACCCAGCATTTT
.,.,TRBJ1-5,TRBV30,CAWSGGSNQPQHF,TGTGCCTGGTCAGGAGGTAGCAATCAGCCCCAGCATTTT
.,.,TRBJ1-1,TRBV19,CASRNTEAFF,TGTGCCAGTCGGAACACTGAAGCTTTCTTT